Listed below are T cell receptor beta chains from one sample, sequenced in a study of OX40 agonist ivuxolimab in advanced cancers. TCRdb's copy holds only in-frame clones and misses some; the assay was immunoSEQ multiplex PCR. Of roughly 60,000 clones listed, more than 85% are singletons. The material sequenced was CD4+ or CD8+ T cells sorted from blood, taken in a trial of the OX40 agonist ivuxolimab. The receptors derive from an adult with an advanced solid tumor such as melanoma, head and neck, liver or kidney cancer. Each CDR3 is given with its conserved first and last residue. Fields, in order: CDR3 DNA, CDR3 protein, V gene, J gene, clone size, D gene. The D gene is left open where the match is weak. The size of a clone is reported for some rows only, either as once, few or many, or as a class for expanded clones.

CDR3 DNA: TGTGCCATCAGTGTGGGACTAGCGGTGGAGCAGTACTTC
CDR3 protein: CAISVGLAVEQYF
V gene: TRBV10-3
J gene: TRBJ2-7
clone size: .
D gene: TRBD2

CDR3 DNA: TGCGCCAGCACCGGACTAGCGGGTTCCGAGCAGTACTTC
CDR3 protein: CASTGLAGSEQYF
V gene: TRBV10-1
J gene: TRBJ2-7
clone size: .
D gene: TRBD2

CDR3 DNA: TGTGCCAGCAGCTTAGCCGGGAGGGCCACTGCCGGGACCCAGTACTTC
CDR3 protein: CASSLAGRATAGTQYF
V gene: TRBV11-2
J gene: TRBJ2-5
clone size: few
D gene: TRBD2

CDR3 DNA: TGTGCCAGCAGCGAGAGCCACGGGGGAGGGGGTATCTACGAGCAGTACTTC
CDR3 protein: CASSESHGGGGIYEQYF
V gene: TRBV9
J gene: TRBJ2-7
clone size: .
D gene: .

CDR3 DNA: TGTGCCAGCAGTGAATCTATAAAGAGCTATGGCTACACCTTC
CDR3 protein: CASSESIKSYGYTF
V gene: TRBV6-1
J gene: TRBJ1-2
clone size: .
D gene: .

CDR3 DNA: TGTGCCAGCAGCTCTTACACTGAAGCTTTCTTT
CDR3 protein: CASSSYTEAFF
V gene: TRBV5-6
J gene: TRBJ1-1
clone size: .
D gene: .

CDR3 DNA: TGTGCCAGCAGCCCAGGACAGGGGAATGGAAAACTGTTTTTT
CDR3 protein: CASSPGQGNGKLFF
V gene: TRBV7-2
J gene: TRBJ1-4
clone size: .
D gene: TRBD1

CDR3 DNA: TGCAGTGCCAACAGGGGCACCGAGCAGTACTTC
CDR3 protein: CSANRGTEQYF
V gene: TRBV20-1
J gene: TRBJ2-7
clone size: .
D gene: TRBD1

CDR3 DNA: TGCGCCAGCTGGGGGGAAGAGACCCAGTACTTC
CDR3 protein: CASWGEETQYF
V gene: TRBV5-1
J gene: TRBJ2-5
clone size: .
D gene: .

CDR3 DNA: TGTGCCATCAGTGGGGCGGACGCGGTGAACTATGGCTACACCTTC
CDR3 protein: CAISGADAVNYGYTF
V gene: TRBV10-3
J gene: TRBJ1-2
clone size: once
D gene: .

CDR3 DNA: TGCGCCAGCAGCCCCGGTGGGTTTCAAGAGACCCAGTACTTC
CDR3 protein: CASSPGGFQETQYF
V gene: TRBV5-1
J gene: TRBJ2-5
clone size: .
D gene: .

CDR3 DNA: TGTGCCAGCAGCTTGGGCGGGAGTGGTGGCACAGATACGCAGTATTTT
CDR3 protein: CASSLGGSGGTDTQYF
V gene: TRBV11-3
J gene: TRBJ2-3
clone size: .
D gene: TRBD2

CDR3 DNA: TGTGCCAGCAGTGCTCTGACAGGGCCGGGCAATCAGCCCCAGCATTTT
CDR3 protein: CASSALTGPGNQPQHF
V gene: TRBV28
J gene: TRBJ1-5
clone size: .
D gene: TRBD1

CDR3 DNA: TGCGCCAGCAGCTTGGCCGGGCCAGAGGGAACCATATATTTT
CDR3 protein: CASSLAGPEGTIYF
V gene: TRBV5-1
J gene: TRBJ1-3
clone size: .
D gene: .

CDR3 DNA: TGTGCCAGCAGCTTAGTAATCGGGGAACCCCCCTACGAGCAGTACTTC
CDR3 protein: CASSLVIGEPPYEQYF
V gene: TRBV7-9
J gene: TRBJ2-7
clone size: .
D gene: .

CDR3 DNA: TGTGCCAGCAGCCAGACTGGGACGGGGGAGCCCCAGCATTTT
CDR3 protein: CASSQTGTGEPQHF
V gene: TRBV7-8
J gene: TRBJ1-5
clone size: .
D gene: .

CDR3 DNA: TGTGCCAGTAGTATAAAGGGGGCACTAGCTCCCGGCAATGAGCAGTTCTTC
CDR3 protein: CASSIKGALAPGNEQFF
V gene: TRBV19
J gene: TRBJ2-1
clone size: .
D gene: .

CDR3 DNA: TGTGCCACCAGCACCGACAGGGCGCGGGAGCTGTTTTTT
CDR3 protein: CATSTDRARELFF
V gene: TRBV15
J gene: TRBJ2-2
clone size: .
D gene: TRBD1

CDR3 DNA: TGTGCCAGCAGCTCCTCCGAGGTTCGGCAGTACTTC
CDR3 protein: CASSSSEVRQYF
V gene: TRBV6-5
J gene: TRBJ2-7
clone size: .
D gene: .

CDR3 DNA: TGCGCCAGCAGCTCCGGACAGGGGAAGGGATACGGCTACACCTTC
CDR3 protein: CASSSGQGKGYGYTF
V gene: TRBV5-1
J gene: TRBJ1-2
clone size: .
D gene: TRBD1